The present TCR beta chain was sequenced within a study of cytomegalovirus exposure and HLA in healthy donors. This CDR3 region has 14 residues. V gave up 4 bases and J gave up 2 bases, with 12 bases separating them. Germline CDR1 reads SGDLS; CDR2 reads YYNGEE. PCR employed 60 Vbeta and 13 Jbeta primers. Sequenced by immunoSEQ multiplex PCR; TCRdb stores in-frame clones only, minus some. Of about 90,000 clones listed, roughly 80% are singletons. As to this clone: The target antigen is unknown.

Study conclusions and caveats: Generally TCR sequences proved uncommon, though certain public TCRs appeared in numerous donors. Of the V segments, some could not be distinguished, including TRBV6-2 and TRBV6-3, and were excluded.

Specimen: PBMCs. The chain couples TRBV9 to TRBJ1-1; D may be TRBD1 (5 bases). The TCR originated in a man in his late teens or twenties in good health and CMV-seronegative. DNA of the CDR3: TGTGCCAGCAGCCCCTCGGGGGGTAACACTGAAGCTTTCTTT. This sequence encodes CASSPSGGNTEAFF.